This T cell receptor beta chain was sequenced during a study of T-cell memory formation after mild COVID-19. About the research overall: For the most part, TCR clusters were specific to one donor. Study-wide results and caveats: CD4+ contracting clones lay mainly in CM and EM, CD8+ ones in EMRA. Whether second-wave clones peaking at day 37 were SARS-CoV-2 specific went unconfirmed.

The V gene's germline CDR1 is SGHVS and CDR2 FQNEAQ. This CDR3 region has 19 residues. V gave up 6 bases and J gave up 2 bases, with 27 bases separating them. Barcoded TCR alpha and TCR beta cDNA libraries with UMIs came from 5'RACE using constant-segment primers. TCRdb redid the calling of the 5' RACE reads with MiXCR, one entry per CDR3 protein. Of some 600,000 distinct CDR3 sequences detected, about 18% appear once; the ten largest clones hold roughly 7.7%. This clonotype was found a few times. Its antigen is currently unknown. Sequencing was performed on PBMCs or a T cell subset sorted from them (not recorded which). The chain carries TRBV7-8 and TRBJ2-3, with D tentatively TRBD2 (6 bases). This clonotype was obtained from an adult woman who had mild COVID-19 (a few samples of this study predate the infection). Cell type and time point are not known. The CDR3 spells CASRGESSGTVLYTDTQYF. The DNA for the CDR3 is TGTGCCAGCAGGGGGGAGAGTTCCGGGACTGTACTATACACAGATACGCAGTATTTT.